The clone carrying this TCR beta chain was counted between two and nine times. Its target is not known. CDR3 length equals 15 residues. With 2 bases removed from V and 8 bases from J, the gap between germline ends came to 13 bases. Germline V lookup: CDR1 MNHEY, CDR2 SMNVEV (reference sequence). Unique-molecular-identifier-tagged TCR beta cDNA libraries were used. MiXCR was run by TCRdb on the PCR reads, yielding one entry per CDR3 protein. The data show fewer than 850,000 distinct CDR3 sequences, about 43% seen once. This entry comes from a study of post-analysis software for immune sequencing data. Broader study findings: When patients were compared with controls, five TRBV segments were more frequent, TRBV5-6, TRBV5-1 and TRBV20-1 among them.

This sequence originates from a girl aged 5-17 years with multiple sclerosis. Sequenced sample: blood. The chain uses TRBV27 and TRBJ1-6, with D unresolved. The chain's CDR3 is CASSLGSGGHSPLHF. Here the CDR3 DNA reads TGTGCCAGCAGTTTAGGGTCAGGTGGCCATTCACCCCTCCACTTT.